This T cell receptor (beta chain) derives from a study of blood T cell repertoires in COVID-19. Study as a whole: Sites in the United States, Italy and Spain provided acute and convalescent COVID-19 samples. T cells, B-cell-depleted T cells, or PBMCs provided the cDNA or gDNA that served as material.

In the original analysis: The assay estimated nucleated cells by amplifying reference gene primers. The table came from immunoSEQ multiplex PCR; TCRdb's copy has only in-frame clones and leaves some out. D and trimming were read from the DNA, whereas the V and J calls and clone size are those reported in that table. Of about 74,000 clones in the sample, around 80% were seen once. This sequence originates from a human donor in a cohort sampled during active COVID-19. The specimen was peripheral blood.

The CDR3 DNA sequence: TGTGCCAGCAGTTCCCGGAGGCCGATGGAGACCCAGTACTTC. Its protein product is CASSSRRPMETQYF. The V call is TRBV27, the J call TRBJ2-5; possible D gene TRBD2, 5 bases. Germline-derived CDR1 and CDR2 are MNHEY and SMNVEV (reference sequence). V gave up 4 bases and J gave up 5 bases, with 14 bases separating them. The CDR3 extends over 14 amino acids.